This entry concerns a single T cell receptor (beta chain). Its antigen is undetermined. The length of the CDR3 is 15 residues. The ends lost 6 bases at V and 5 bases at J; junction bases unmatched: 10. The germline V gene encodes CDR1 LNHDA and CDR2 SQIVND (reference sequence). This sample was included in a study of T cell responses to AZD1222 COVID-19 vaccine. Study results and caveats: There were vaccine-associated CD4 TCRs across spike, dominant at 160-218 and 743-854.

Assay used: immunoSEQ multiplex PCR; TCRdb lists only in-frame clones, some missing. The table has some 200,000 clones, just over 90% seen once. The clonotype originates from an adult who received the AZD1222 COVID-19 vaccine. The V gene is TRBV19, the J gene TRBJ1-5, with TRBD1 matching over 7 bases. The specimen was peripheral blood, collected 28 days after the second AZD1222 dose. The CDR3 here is CASSQQDRWDQPQHF. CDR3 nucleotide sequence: TGTGCCAGTAGCCAACAGGACAGGTGGGATCAGCCCCAGCATTTT.